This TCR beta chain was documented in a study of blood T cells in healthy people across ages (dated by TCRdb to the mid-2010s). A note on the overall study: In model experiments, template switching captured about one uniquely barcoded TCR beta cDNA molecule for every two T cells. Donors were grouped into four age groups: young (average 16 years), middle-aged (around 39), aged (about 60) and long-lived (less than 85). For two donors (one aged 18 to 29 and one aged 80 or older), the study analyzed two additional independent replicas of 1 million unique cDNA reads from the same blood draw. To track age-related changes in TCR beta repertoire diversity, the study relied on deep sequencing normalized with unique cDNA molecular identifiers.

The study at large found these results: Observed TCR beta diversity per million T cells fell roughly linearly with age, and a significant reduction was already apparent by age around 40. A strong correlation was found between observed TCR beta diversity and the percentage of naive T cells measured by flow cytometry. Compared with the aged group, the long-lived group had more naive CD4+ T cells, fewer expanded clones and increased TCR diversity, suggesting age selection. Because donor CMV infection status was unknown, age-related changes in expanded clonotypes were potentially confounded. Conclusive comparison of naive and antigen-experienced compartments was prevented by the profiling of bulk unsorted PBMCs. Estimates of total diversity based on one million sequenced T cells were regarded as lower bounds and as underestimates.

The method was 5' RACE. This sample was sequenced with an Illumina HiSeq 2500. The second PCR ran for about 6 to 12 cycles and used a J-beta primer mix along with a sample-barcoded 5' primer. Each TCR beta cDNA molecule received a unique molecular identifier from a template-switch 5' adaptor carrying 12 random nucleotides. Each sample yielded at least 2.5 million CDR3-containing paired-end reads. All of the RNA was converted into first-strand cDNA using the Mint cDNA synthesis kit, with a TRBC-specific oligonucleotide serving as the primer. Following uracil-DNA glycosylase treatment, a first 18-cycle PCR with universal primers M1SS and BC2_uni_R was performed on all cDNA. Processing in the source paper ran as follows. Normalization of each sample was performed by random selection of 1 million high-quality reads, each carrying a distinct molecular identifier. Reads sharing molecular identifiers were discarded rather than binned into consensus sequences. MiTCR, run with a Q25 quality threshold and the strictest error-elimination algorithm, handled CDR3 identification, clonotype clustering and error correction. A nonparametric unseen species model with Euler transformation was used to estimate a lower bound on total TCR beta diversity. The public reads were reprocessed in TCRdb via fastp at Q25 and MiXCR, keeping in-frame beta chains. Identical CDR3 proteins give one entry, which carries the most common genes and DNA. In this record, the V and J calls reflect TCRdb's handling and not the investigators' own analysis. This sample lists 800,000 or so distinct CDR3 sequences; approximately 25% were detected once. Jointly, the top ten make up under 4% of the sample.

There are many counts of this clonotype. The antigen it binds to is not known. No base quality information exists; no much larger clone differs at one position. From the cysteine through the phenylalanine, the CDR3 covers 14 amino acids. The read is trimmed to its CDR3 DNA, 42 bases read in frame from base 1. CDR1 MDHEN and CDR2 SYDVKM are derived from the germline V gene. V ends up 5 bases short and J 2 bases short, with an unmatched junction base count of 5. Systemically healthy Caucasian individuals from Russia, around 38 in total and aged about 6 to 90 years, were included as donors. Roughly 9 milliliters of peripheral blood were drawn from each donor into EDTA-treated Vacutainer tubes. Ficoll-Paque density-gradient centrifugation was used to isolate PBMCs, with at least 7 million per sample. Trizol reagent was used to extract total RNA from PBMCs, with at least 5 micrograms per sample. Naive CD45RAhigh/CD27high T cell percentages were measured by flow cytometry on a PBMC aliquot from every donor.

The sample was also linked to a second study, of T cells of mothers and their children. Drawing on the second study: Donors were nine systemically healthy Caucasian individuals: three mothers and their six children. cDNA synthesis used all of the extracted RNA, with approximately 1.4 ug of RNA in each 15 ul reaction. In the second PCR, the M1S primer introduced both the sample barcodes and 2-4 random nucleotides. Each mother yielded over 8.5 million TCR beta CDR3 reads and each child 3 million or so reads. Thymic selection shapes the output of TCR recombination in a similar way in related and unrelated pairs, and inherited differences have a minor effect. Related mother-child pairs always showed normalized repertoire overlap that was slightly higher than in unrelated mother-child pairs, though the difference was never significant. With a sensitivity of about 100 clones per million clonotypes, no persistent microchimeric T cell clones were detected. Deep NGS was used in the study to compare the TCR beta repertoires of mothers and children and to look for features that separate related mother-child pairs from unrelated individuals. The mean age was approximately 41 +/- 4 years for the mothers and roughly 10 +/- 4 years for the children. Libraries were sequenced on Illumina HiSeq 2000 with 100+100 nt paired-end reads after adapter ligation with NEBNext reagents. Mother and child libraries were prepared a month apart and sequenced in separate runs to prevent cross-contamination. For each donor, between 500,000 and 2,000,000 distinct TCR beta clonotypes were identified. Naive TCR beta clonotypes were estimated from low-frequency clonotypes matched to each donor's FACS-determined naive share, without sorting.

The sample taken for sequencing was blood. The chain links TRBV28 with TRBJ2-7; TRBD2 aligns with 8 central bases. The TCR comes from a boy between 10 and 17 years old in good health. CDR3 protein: CASSPAGGAYEQYF. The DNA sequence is TGTGCCAGCAGTCCGGCCGGGGGGGCCTACGAGCAGTACTTC.